These T cell receptor beta chains were read from a single sample in a study of OX40 agonist ivuxolimab in advanced cancers. Profiling relied on immunoSEQ multiplex PCR, and the TCRdb table lists in-frame clones only, not all of them. This sample has 77,000 or so clones, with 90% to 95% found just once. The sample in question was CD4+ or CD8+ T cells sorted from blood, obtained in a trial of the OX40 agonist ivuxolimab. These receptors were obtained from an adult with an advanced solid tumor such as melanoma, head and neck, liver or kidney cancer. Both conserved end residues are part of each CDR3. The D gene is left open where the match is weak.

d_gene	v_gene	CDR3aa
TRBD2	TRBV27	CASSLFALAGGFYNGQFF
TRBD1	TRBV28	CASSQQGLVEKLFF
TRBD2	TRBV10-3	CAISGTSGLNYEQYF
.	TRBV20-1	CSASLGPGQYF
.	TRBV29-1	CSVEKAHPTDTQYF
.	TRBV27	CATRGVQQGYEQYF
.	TRBV28	CASSFRPAAAFF
TRBD1	TRBV7-9	CASSLWGQGADTEAFF
.	TRBV21-1	CASSNRDSRQRAGDEQYF
TRBD1	TRBV6-5	CASSWDRLNTGELFF
.	TRBV7-8	CASSLGGASYNEQFF
.	TRBV9	CASSVGGQTYNEQFF
TRBD2	TRBV7-9	CASSFARASGRNEQFF
.	TRBV19	CASSPRQAYGYTF
TRBD2	TRBV5-1	CASSLAKAGGYNEQFF
.	TRBV28	CASRGTFLAKNIQYF
TRBD2	TRBV7-2	CASSLAGPTSGSKNEQFF
TRBD2	TRBV11-2	CASSLIVSGNTDTQYF
.	TRBV7-2	CASSLAVPQLAYEQYF
.	TRBV27	CASSPTRRASGNTIYF
.	TRBV6-6	CASSRIRGETEAFF
.	TRBV11-2	CASSWNGGGETQYF
TRBD1	TRBV7-8	CASSSGTGGGYTF
.	TRBV11-3	CASSLGGANVLTF
TRBD1	TRBV6-1	CASSDRDRQTYGYTF
.	TRBV19	CASTKERTYTGELFF
TRBD2	TRBV7-9	CASSFRFAGGIDTQYF
.	TRBV28	CASSIPPGAGDYGYTF
TRBD1	TRBV6-5	CASSSGTGARLGYTF
TRBD1	TRBV28	CASSLWDRDTEAFF
TRBD1	TRBV28	CASSRPRTGGTGELFF
.	TRBV5-1	CASSYRDSYEQFF
TRBD1	TRBV18	CASSTMQTGFGTDTQYF
.	TRBV19	CASSTGQRLNTGELFF
TRBD2	TRBV7-2	CASSVGTSGIQETQYF
TRBD1	TRBV10-3	CAISQDRGQDTEAFF
TRBD1	TRBV2	CASSRQGPAYEQYF
.	TRBV19	CASSTGVQETQYF
.	TRBV5-1	CASSLWRATSGELFF
TRBD1	TRBV5-6	CASSLFRGLGETQYF
.	TRBV7-9	CASSLLQGGETQYF
TRBD2	TRBV4-1	CASSQDPSGPYNEQFF
TRBD2	TRBV7-2	CASSLEGTSATYEQYF
.	TRBV21-1	CASTVGGKTQYF
.	TRBV7-6	CASSLAPTPGLNTGELFF
.	TRBV5-1	CASSLDIAGVGETQYF
TRBD2	TRBV27	CASPMPASGGPVYEQYF
TRBD2	TRBV18	CASSRPSGGALEQYF
TRBD1	TRBV5-1	CASSPGTGGAEQYF
TRBD1	TRBV5-4	CASSLRSGTGATYGYTF
.	TRBV6-5	CASSYRVGGYEQYF
TRBD2	TRBV2	CASSAIWDYKYQETQYF
TRBD1	TRBV7-2	CASSLGQGVRYEQYF
.	TRBV5-6	CASSFELPSYEQYF
.	TRBV28	CASSLAQSNQPQHF